Presented here are 4 T cell receptor beta chains from one specimen sequenced in a study of Tregs in tolerant kidney transplant recipients. Produced via immunoSEQ multiplex PCR; TCRdb's table is partial and in-frame only. The table lists tens of thousands of clones, roughly 84% of them singletons. The specimen was CD4+ T cells from blood. Every receptor here comes from a human donor in good health.

The chain recombines TRBV4-3 with TRBJ2-6; D call uncertain. The ends were cut back, 5 bases at V and 0 bases at J, with 5 bases in the middle. CDR1 is LGHNA and CDR2 is YSLEER in the germline V gene. This CDR3 has 14 residues. The CDR3 loop is CASSKDSGANVLTF. The CDR3 coding sequence is TGCGCCAGCAGCAAGGACTCTGGGGCCAACGTCCTGACTTTC.

The V and J genes are TRBV9 and TRBJ1-3, with TRBD1 identical over 7 bases. J gave up 0 bases and V 0 bases, and 9 bases lay outside the gene matches. The CDR3 runs to 18 residues. Germline CDR1 reads SGDLS; CDR2 reads YYNGEE. CDR3 loop: CASSVGGGMRFSGNTIYF. The CDR3, as DNA: TGTGCCAGCAGCGTAGGAGGGGGCATGAGGTTCTCTGGAAACACCATATATTTT.

This clone appeared a single time. The gene calls are TRBV5-1 and TRBJ1-1; no reliable D call. The CDR3 extends over 14 amino acids. V was cut by 2 bases and J by 4 bases, with 12 bases left in between. CDR1 is SGHRS, CDR2 YFSETQ, per germline. For the CDR3, the DNA is TGCGCCAGCAGCTTCGAGAGGGTGGGCACTGAAGCTTTCTTT. Protein sequence: CASSFERVGTEAFF.

V is TRBV30 and J is TRBJ2-5, with D possibly TRBD2 on 5 matching bases. CDR1 GTSNPN and CDR2 SVGIG come from the germline V gene (reference sequence). The CDR3 is 11 amino acids. V lost 3 bases and J 5 bases, leaving 7 bases between the germline ends. CDR3: CAWSTGETQYF. CDR3 in DNA: TGTGCCTGGAGCACGGGGGAGACCCAGTACTTC.